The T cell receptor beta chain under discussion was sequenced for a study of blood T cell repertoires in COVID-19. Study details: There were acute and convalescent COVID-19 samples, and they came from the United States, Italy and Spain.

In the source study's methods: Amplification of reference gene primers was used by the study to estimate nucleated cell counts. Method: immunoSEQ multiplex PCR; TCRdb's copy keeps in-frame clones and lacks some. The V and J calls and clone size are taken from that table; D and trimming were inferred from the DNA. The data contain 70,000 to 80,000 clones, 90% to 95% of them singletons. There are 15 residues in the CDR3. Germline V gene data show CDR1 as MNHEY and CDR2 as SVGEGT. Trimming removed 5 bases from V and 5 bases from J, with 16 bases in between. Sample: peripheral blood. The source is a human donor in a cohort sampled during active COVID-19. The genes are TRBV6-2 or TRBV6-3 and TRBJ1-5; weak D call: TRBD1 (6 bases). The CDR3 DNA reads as TGTGCCAGCAGTGACGACGACAGGATATATCAGCCCCAGCATTTT. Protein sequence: CASSDDDRIYQPQHF.